This T cell receptor beta chain was identified during a study of cytomegalovirus exposure and HLA in healthy donors. The study's findings and limits: The listing of 150 or so TCR beta chains classed them as cytomegalovirus-associated. In vitro confirmation showed three CMV-associated chains to be CMV antigen specific. The classifier reportedly diagnosed cytomegalovirus status with high specificity and sensitivity. Some public TCRs appeared in many individuals, while most sequences were rare.

This CDR3 is built from 11 residues. Germline CDR1 reads DFQATT; CDR2 reads SNEGSKA (reference sequence). V shed 6 bases and J shed 3 bases, with 9 bases lying between them. The table came from immunoSEQ multiplex PCR; TCRdb's copy has only in-frame clones and leaves some out. In the table there are under 100,000 clones, 85% to 95% of which are singletons. Remarks on this clone: Its antigen is undetermined.

Sequenced: PBMCs. The chain is built from TRBV20-1 and TRBJ2-7; D uncertain. The clonotype was recovered from a woman between 18 and 30 years old in good health and CMV-seronegative. CDR3 sequence (DNA): TGCAGTGCATCCTCCGTCTACGAGCAGTACTTC. Amino acids: CSASSVYEQYF.